The clone carrying this T cell receptor (beta chain) was observed a handful of times. Regarding time point: newly diagnosed GD, antithyroid drugs for less than 3 months. The TCR library was made from RNA extracted from PBMCs. This entry is derived from a study of regulatory T cells in long-lasting Graves disease. With iRepertoire HTBI primers and Arm-PCR of CDR3 regions, TCR beta libraries were built. One entry per CDR3 protein results from TCRdb running MiXCR on the multiplex PCR reads. The data contain 400,000 to 500,000 distinct CDR3 sequences, more than 13% of them singletons. Germline loops: CDR1 ENHRY, CDR2 SYGVKD. Trimming removed 8 bases from V and 0 bases from J, with 14 bases in between. The CDR3 is made up of 14 amino acids. These data also featured in a second study, about T cells in Graves' hyperthyroidism and ophthalmopathy.

The V and J genes are TRBV10-3 and TRBJ2-7; no firm D call. The sequence was collected from a woman aged 25 to 39 with Graves disease. The input for sequencing was peripheral blood mononuclear cells (PBMCs), taken at new diagnosis, from a patient treated with antithyroid drugs. The CDR3 sequence is CAIGGKNSSYEQYF. Here the CDR3 DNA reads TGTGCCATCGGCGGAAAAAATAGCTCCTACGAGCAGTACTTC.